These 2 T cell receptor beta chains share one sample of origin, sequenced in a study of blood T cell repertoires in COVID-19. TCRdb's copy holds only in-frame clones and misses some; the assay was immunoSEQ multiplex PCR. This table has under 300,000 clones, around four fifths appearing once. Sequenced sample: peripheral blood. These receptors were obtained from a woman in her fifties or sixties with active or convalescent COVID-19.

The genes are TRBV9 and TRBJ1-5; D gene unclear. Germline V CDR1 and CDR2: SGDLS, YYNGEE. The ends were cut back, 3 bases at V and 3 bases at J, with 16 bases in the middle. The CDR3 totals 16 residues. CDR3 sequence (DNA): TGTGCCAGCAGCGCGGTTGTTATGGGCCTCAATCAGCCCCAGCATTTT. Translated, it gives CASSAVVMGLNQPQHF.

The chain is built from TRBV19 and TRBJ1-2, with 9 positions matching TRBD1. This CDR3 region has 15 residues. Germline trimming cut 7 bases from V and 2 bases from J; bases unmatched to any gene: 8. CDR1 is LNHDA and CDR2 is SQIVND in the germline V gene (reference sequence). CDR3 nucleotides: TGTGCCAGTACCCAGGGACAGGGCTTAAACTATGGCTACACCTTC. Its protein product is CASTQGQGLNYGYTF.